This T cell receptor beta chain was observed in a study of blood T cell repertoires in COVID-19. Germline V gives CDR1 LNHDA, CDR2 SQIVND (reference sequence). The CDR3 totals 16 residues. J gave up 0 bases and V 5 bases, and 5 bases lay outside the gene matches. The assay was immunoSEQ multiplex PCR, and TCRdb's table has in-frame clones only and misses some. The sample lists 200,000 to 300,000 clones, approximately 90% occurring once. The sequenced sample consisted of peripheral blood. The chain employs TRBV19 and TRBJ1-4, with 8 bases matching TRBD1. The TCR comes from a man in his 60s who had recovered from COVID-19. In DNA form, the CDR3 reads TGTGCCAGTAGTGACAGGGGAAGGACAACTAATGAAAAACTGTTTTTT. Amino acids: CASSDRGRTTNEKLFF.